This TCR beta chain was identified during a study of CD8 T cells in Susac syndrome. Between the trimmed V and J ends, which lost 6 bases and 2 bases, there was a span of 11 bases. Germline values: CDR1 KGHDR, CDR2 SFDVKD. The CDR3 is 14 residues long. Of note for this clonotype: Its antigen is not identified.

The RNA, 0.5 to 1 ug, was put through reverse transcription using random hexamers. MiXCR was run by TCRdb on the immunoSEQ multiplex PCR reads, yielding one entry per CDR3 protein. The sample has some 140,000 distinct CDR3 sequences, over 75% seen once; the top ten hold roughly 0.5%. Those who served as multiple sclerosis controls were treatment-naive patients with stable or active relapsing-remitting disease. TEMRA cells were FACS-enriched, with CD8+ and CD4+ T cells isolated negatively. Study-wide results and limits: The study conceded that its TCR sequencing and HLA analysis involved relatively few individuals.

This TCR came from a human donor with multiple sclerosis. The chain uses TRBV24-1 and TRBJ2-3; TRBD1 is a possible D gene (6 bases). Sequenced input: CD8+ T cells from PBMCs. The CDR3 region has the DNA TGTGCCACCAGTCAGGGGTTCCACACAGATACGCAGTATTTT. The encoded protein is CATSQGFHTDTQYF.